The 29 T cell receptor beta chains in this list originate from one sample, sequenced in a study of T cell responses to AZD1222 COVID-19 vaccine. Clones were read by immunoSEQ multiplex PCR, and TCRdb kept only the in-frame ones, dropping some. The sample includes just over 95,000 clones, 85% to 90% seen only once; the top ten take roughly 3.7%. The sequences come from peripheral blood, collected on day 0 of AZD1222 vaccination. The receptors originated from an adult in good health.

The chain couples TRBV5-1 to TRBJ1-3; D might be TRBD1 (6 bases). The CDR3 sequence is 15 residues long. The V and J ends lost 6 bases and 2 bases respectively, with 15 bases between them. Per germline, CDR1 SGHRS and CDR2 YFSETQ. CDR3 DNA sequence: TGCGCCAGCACCCGGGACACCTCAACTGGAAACACCATATATTTT. Protein: CASTRDTSTGNTIYF.

The chain uses TRBV18 and TRBJ1-2, with D perhaps TRBD1 (5 bases). Trimming left V 6 bases short and J 6 bases short, with 14 bases between. The CDR3 has 13 residues. Germline CDR1 is KGHSH and CDR2 is LQKENI. The CDR3: CASSQTGTHGYTF. The DNA for the CDR3 is TGTGCCAGCTCTCAGACCGGGACGCATGGCTACACCTTC.

For this clone: Other DNA sequences in this specimen translate into the identical CDR3. V gene TRBV7-2 combines with J gene TRBJ1-1; 7 bases match TRBD1. The V segment lost 2 bases and the J segment 1 base; nucleotides outside the gene matches: 1. There are 14 residues in the CDR3. In germline, CDR1 is SGHTA, CDR2 FQGNSA. The CDR3 is CASSLRTGNTEAFF. Written as DNA, the CDR3 is TGTGCCAGCAGCTTAAGGACAGGGAACACTGAAGCTTTCTTT.

This clone showed up just once. V is TRBV6-5 and J is TRBJ1-5; D not certain. The germline V gene encodes CDR1 MNHEY and CDR2 SVGAGI. The CDR3 is made up of 11 amino acids. Trimming took 6 bases from V and 4 from J, leaving 4 bases between them. CDR3 in amino acids: CASSLNQPQHF. The CDR3 DNA is TGTGCCAGCAGCTTAAATCAGCCCCAGCATTTT.

The V gene is TRBV13, the J gene TRBJ1-1, with 12 bases matching TRBD1. There are 17 residues in the CDR3. V shed 5 bases, J shed 3 bases, and the junction held 10 bases outside the gene matches. Germline assignment: CDR1 PRHDT and CDR2 FYEKMQ (reference sequence). The CDR3 coding sequence is TGTGCCAGCAGCCAGGTCCGGGACAGGGGGCTAGACACTGAAGCTTTCTTT. Amino acid sequence: CASSQVRDRGLDTEAFF.

This clone has a single count. The gene calls are TRBV2 and TRBJ2-7, with TRBD1 matching over 9 bases. CDR3 length equals 14 residues. CDR1 SNHLY and CDR2 FYNNEI come from the germline V gene. J was trimmed by 2 bases and V by 6 bases; bases with no gene match: 5. The CDR3 is CASRVDRGAYEQYF. CDR3 nucleotides: TGTGCCAGCAGGGTGGACAGGGGCGCCTACGAGCAGTACTTC.

The CDR3 protein is CAIRTSGGAEEQYF. As DNA, the CDR3 is TGTGCCATCAGAACTAGCGGGGGGGCGGAGGAGCAGTACTTC. The V call is TRBV10-3, the J call TRBJ2-7; 13 nucleotides align to TRBD2. Germline CDR1 is ENHRY and CDR2 is SYGVKD. The CDR3 consists of 14 residues. V lost 6 bases, J lost 7 bases, and 6 bases stayed unmatched.

The chain has TRBV18 and TRBJ2-5, with D maybe TRBD2 (6 bases). The V end was cut by 3 bases, the J end by 4 bases, with 6 bases between. Per the germline V gene, CDR1 is KGHSH and CDR2 is LQKENI. The CDR3 length is 12 residues. The CDR3 here is CASSPGGETQYF. Here the CDR3 DNA reads TGTGCCAGCTCACCGGGGGGAGAGACCCAGTACTTC.

The chain joins TRBV20-1 to TRBJ2-7; D gene uncertain. Trimming removed 2 bases from V and 5 bases from J, with 7 bases in between. CDR1 is DFQATT, CDR2 SNEGSKA, per germline (reference sequence). The CDR3 runs 11 residues. The CDR3 reads CSARFWDEQYF. For the CDR3, the DNA is TGCAGTGCTAGATTTTGGGACGAGCAGTACTTC.

The rearrangement uses TRBV2 and TRBJ2-5; TRBD2 is a possible D gene (5 bases). Trimming removed 11 bases from V and 4 bases from J, with 14 bases in between. The CDR3 covers 12 residues. From germline, CDR1 is SNHLY and CDR2 FYNNEI. The CDR3 DNA follows: TGTGCCTCAATGTTGGCGGGAGAGACCCAGTACTTC. It translates to CASMLAGETQYF.

This clone was seen only once. The V call is TRBV5-4, the J call TRBJ1-1; D gene unclear. This CDR3 spans 13 amino acids. V was clipped by 1 base and J by 1 base, with 5 bases between them. The germline gives CDR1 SGHNT, CDR2 YYREEE (reference sequence). The CDR3: CASSLFPNTEAFF. The CDR3 region has the DNA TGTGCCAGCAGCTTGTTCCCGAACACTGAAGCTTTCTTT.

Concerning this clone itself: At one boundary the junction diverges from the germline segment, which might be a read error. The chain employs TRBV6-1 and TRBJ2-5; no reliable D call. Germline V lookup: CDR1 MNHNS, CDR2 SASEGT. The CDR3 extends over 14 amino acids. In DNA form, the CDR3 reads TGTGCCAGCAGTAAAGCAGCCCTCCAAGAGACCCAGTACTTC. Its translation: CASSKAALQETQYF.

In its sample, this clone was seen a few times. V and J are TRBV7-8 and TRBJ1-2; D remains unclear. This CDR3 has 15 amino acids. In germline, CDR1 is SGHVS, CDR2 FQNEAQ. V shed 2 bases and J shed 2 bases, with 12 bases lying between them. CDR3 in DNA: TGTGCCAGCAGCTTACGGACTCTCGACAACTATGGCTACACCTTC. This encodes CASSLRTLDNYGYTF. Filled out from reference TRBV7-8 and TRBJ1-2, the complete variable domain reads GAGVSQSPRYKVAKRGQDVALRCDPISGHVSLFWYQQALGQGPEFLTYFQNEAQLDKSGLPSDRFFAERPEGSVSTLKIQRTQQEDSAVYLCASSLRTLDNYGYTFGSGTRLTVV.

The chain recombines TRBV6-1 with TRBJ1-2; the D is unclear. Germline-derived CDR1 and CDR2 are MNHNS and SASEGT. The V and J ends lost 3 bases and 13 bases respectively, with 15 bases between them. The CDR3 is 12 residues long. The CDR3 DNA follows: TGTGCCAGCAGTGAGAGCAGTCTCACGTCCACCTTC. Protein sequence: CASSESSLTSTF.

V and J are TRBV19 and TRBJ1-2, with D perhaps matching TRBD1 (5 bases). The CDR3 is 14 residues long. CDR1 is LNHDA and CDR2 is SQIVND in the germline V gene (reference sequence). V gave up 5 bases and J gave up 8 bases, with 18 bases separating them. The CDR3 loop is CASSVSGTQRGYTF. DNA for the CDR3: TGTGCCAGTAGTGTTTCCGGGACCCAAAGGGGCTACACCTTC.

The J gene is TRBJ1-4, the V gene TRBV7-2; D is uncertain. The CDR3 consists of 14 residues. Trimming shortened V by 5 bases and J by 2 bases, and 9 bases separated the two germline ends. From germline, CDR1 is SGHTA and CDR2 FQGNSA. CDR3 coding DNA: TGTGCCAGCAGCCATACAGCTACTAATGAAAAACTGTTTTTT. It specifies CASSHTATNEKLFF.

The chain joins TRBV7-2 to TRBJ2-6; 12 bases match TRBD2. The V and J ends lost 5 bases and 2 bases, in that order; junction bases with no gene match: 7. This CDR3 region has 18 residues. Germline V gene data show CDR1 as SGHTA and CDR2 as FQGNSA. The CDR3 loop is CASSRLAGGGAGANVLTF. CDR3 nucleotides: TGTGCCAGCAGCCGGCTAGCGGGGGGGGGCGCTGGGGCCAACGTCCTGACTTTC.

The chain has TRBV15 and TRBJ1-1; 8 nucleotides match TRBD1. J was trimmed by 1 base and V by 5 bases; bases with no gene match: 9. Germline V gene sequence: CDR1 LNHNV, CDR2 YYDKDF (reference sequence). The CDR3 has 16 residues. Here the CDR3 reads CATSPGQGAWNTEAFF. The DNA of the CDR3 is TGTGCCACCAGCCCGGGGCAGGGGGCCTGGAACACTGAAGCTTTCTTT.

The chain combines TRBV7-6 with TRBJ1-2, with TRBD1 matching over 8 bases. CDR1 and CDR2 from the germline V gene are SGHVS and FNYEAQ. Trimming took 1 base from V and 7 from J; bases not matched to a gene: 8. This CDR3 has 15 residues. The CDR3: CASSLEETGASGYTF. CDR3 nucleotides: TGTGCCAGCAGCTTAGAGGAGACAGGGGCGTCTGGCTACACCTTC. The complete variable domain, with remaining parts taken from reference TRBV7-6 and TRBJ1-2, reads GAGVSQSPRYKVTKRGQDVALRCDPISGHVSLYWYRQALGQGPEFLTYFNYEAQQDKSGLPNDRFSAERPEGSISTLTIQRTEQRDSAMYRCASSLEETGASGYTFGSGTRLTVV.

The chain recombines TRBV6-6 with TRBJ1-3; D is perhaps TRBD1 (5 bases). Germline CDR1 MNHNY, CDR2 SVGAGI (reference sequence). This CDR3 has 19 amino acids. V dropped 5 bases and J dropped 0 bases, with 23 bases sitting between them. The CDR3 reads CASSRAAGRDALSGNTIYF. DNA of the CDR3: TGTGCCAGCAGTCGGGCGGCGGGCAGGGACGCACTCTCTGGAAACACCATATATTTT.

This clone showed up just once. This chain joins TRBV6-2 or TRBV6-3 and TRBJ1-5, with 10 nucleotides matching TRBD1. The CDR3 extends over 19 amino acids. Trimming removed 2 bases from V and 2 bases from J; junction bases left unmatched: 12. Germline values: CDR1 MNHEY, CDR2 SVGEGT. CDR3 sequence (DNA): TGTGCCAGCAGTTACCCGACAGGGGGCGGAAGTTTCCGCAATCAGCCCCAGCATTTT. Residues: CASSYPTGGGSFRNQPQHF.

As DNA, the CDR3 is TGCGCCAGCAGCCAAGAGAGGTCCGGGACAGTGAGCAATCAGCCCCAGCATTTT. Amino acids: CASSQERSGTVSNQPQHF. This chain connects TRBV4-1 to TRBJ1-5; TRBD1 aligns across 7 bases. V gave up 0 bases and J gave up 1 base; unmatched junction bases: 9. This CDR3 has 18 residues. Germline-derived CDR1 and CDR2 are MGHRA and YSYEKL.

The chain is built from TRBV5-8 and TRBJ1-3; a weak D match, TRBD1 (5 bases). The germline gives CDR1 SGHTS, CDR2 YDEGEE. This CDR3 comprises 12 residues. Trimming left V 8 bases short and J 3 bases short, with 9 bases between. The DNA for the CDR3 is TGTGCCAGTAGGACACTTGGAAACACCATATATTTT. Translated: CASRTLGNTIYF. Full variable domain (outside the CDR3, taken from reference TRBV5-8 and TRBJ1-3): EAGVTQSPTHLIKTRGQQATLRCSPISGHTSVYWYQQALGLGLQFLLWYDEGEERNRGNFPPRFSGRQFPNYSSELNVNALELEDSALYLCASRTLGNTIYFGEGSWLTVV.

The chain employs TRBV30 and TRBJ1-2; 9 bases are shared with TRBD1. CDR3 length equals 15 residues. J gave up 1 base and V 2 bases, and 5 bases lay outside the gene matches. CDR1 GTSNPN and CDR2 SVGIG come from the germline V gene (reference sequence). The CDR3 DNA is TGTGCCTGGAGTACCTGGACAGGGGTTAACTATGGCTACACCTTC. Translation: CAWSTWTGVNYGYTF.

The CDR3 sequence: CASRRTSGSPSTDTQYF. CDR3 coding DNA: TGCGCCAGCAGGCGGACTAGCGGGTCGCCCAGCACAGATACGCAGTATTTT. This chain joins TRBV4-1 and TRBJ2-3; 11 positions agree with TRBD2. The V gene's germline CDR1 is MGHRA and CDR2 YSYEKL. The CDR3 loop spans 17 amino acids. After removal of 6 bases from V and 0 bases from J, the junction contained 8 bases not matched to a gene.

The chain links TRBV4-1 to TRBJ1-1, with TRBD1 matching 8 bases. This CDR3 is built from 17 residues. The junction had 12 bases not matched to a gene; V was cut back by 4 bases and J by 2 bases. Germline values: CDR1 MGHRA, CDR2 YSYEKL. The CDR3 bases are TGCGCCAGCAGCCTCAAGCAGGGGGCAGGGGTCAACACTGAAGCTTTCTTT. Protein: CASSLKQGAGVNTEAFF.

This chain joins TRBV2 and TRBJ1-2; the D gene is possibly TRBD1 (5 bases). Germline V lookup: CDR1 SNHLY, CDR2 FYNNEI. The CDR3 consists of 12 residues. Deletions cut 0 bases from V and 6 bases from J, with 5 bases between. The CDR3 is CASSEAGHGYTF. CDR3 bases: TGTGCCAGCAGTGAAGCGGGGCATGGCTACACCTTC.

This clone occurred once. The J gene is TRBJ2-5, the V gene TRBV5-8; 11 bases agree with TRBD2. The CDR3 loop spans 16 amino acids. The germline V gene encodes CDR1 SGHTS and CDR2 YDEGEE. V lost 3 bases and J lost 3; bases outside the gene matches: 7. The CDR3 sequence: CASSWTSGWLKETQYF. The CDR3 coding sequence is TGTGCCAGCAGCTGGACTAGCGGGTGGTTGAAAGAGACCCAGTACTTC.

The table lists this clone with a few counts. The genes are TRBV19 and TRBJ2-1; maybe TRBD1 (5 bases). The CDR3 sequence is 14 residues long. Trimming took 5 bases from V and 3 from J, leaving 11 bases between them. Per germline, CDR1 LNHDA and CDR2 SQIVND (reference sequence). The CDR3 DNA sequence: TGTGCCAGTAGTTCAGGGAACATCTACAATGAGCAGTTCTTC. It codes for CASSSGNIYNEQFF.